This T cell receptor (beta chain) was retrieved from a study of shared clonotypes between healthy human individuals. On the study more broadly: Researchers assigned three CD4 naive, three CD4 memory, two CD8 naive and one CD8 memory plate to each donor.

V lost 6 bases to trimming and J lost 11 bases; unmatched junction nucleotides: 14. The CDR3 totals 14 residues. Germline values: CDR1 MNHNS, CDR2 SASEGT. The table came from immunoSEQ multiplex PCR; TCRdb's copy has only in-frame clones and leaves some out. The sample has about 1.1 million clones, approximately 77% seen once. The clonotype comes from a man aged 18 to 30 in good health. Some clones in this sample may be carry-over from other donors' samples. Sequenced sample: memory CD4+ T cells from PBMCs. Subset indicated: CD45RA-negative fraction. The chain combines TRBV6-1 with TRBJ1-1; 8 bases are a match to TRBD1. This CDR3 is CASSILTGGRGAFF. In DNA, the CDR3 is TGTGCCAGCAGCATACTAACAGGGGGACGCGGGGCTTTCTTT.